This T cell receptor (beta chain) was documented in a study of T cells in Graves' hyperthyroidism and ophthalmopathy. Study overall: Peripheral blood was obtained at initial diagnosis, preceding any treatment.

Using RNA transcripts as the source, TCR beta CDR3 regions were amplified. When the TCR CDR3 underwent first-round RT-PCR, the HTBI primer set was used. TCRdb reprocessed the multiplex PCR reads with MiXCR, giving one entry per CDR3 protein. This sample has roughly 400,000 distinct CDR3 sequences, with 15% to 18% found just once. This clonotype was seen many times. CDR3 length: 12 residues. V was shortened by 2 bases and J by 5 bases, with 6 bases between the two germline ends. From germline, CDR1 is DFQATT and CDR2 SNEGSKA (reference sequence). The source is a woman aged 18 to 35 with Graves' hyperthyroidism that later progressed to Graves' ophthalmopathy. The source material was blood. The chain uses TRBV20-1 and TRBJ2-2; no definite D call. CDR3 bases: TGCAGTGCTAGACCTTTGACCGGGGAGCTGTTTTTT. As protein: CSARPLTGELFF.